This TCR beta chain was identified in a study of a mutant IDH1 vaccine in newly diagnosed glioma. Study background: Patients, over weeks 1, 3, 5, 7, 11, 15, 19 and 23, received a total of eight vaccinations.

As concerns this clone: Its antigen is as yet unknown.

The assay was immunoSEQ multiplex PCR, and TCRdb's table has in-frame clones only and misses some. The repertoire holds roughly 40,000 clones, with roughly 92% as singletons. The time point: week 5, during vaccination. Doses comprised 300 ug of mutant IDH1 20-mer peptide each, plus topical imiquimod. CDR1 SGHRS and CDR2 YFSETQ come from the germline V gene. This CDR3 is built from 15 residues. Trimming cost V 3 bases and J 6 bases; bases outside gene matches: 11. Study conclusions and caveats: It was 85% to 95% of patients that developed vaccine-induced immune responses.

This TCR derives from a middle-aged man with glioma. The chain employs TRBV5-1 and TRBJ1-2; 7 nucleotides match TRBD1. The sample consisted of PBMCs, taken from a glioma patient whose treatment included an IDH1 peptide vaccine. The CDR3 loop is CASSSLTTGADGYTF. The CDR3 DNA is TGCGCCAGCAGCTCGCTAACAACAGGGGCAGATGGCTACACCTTC.